The 5 T cell receptor beta chains below were found in one sample sequenced in a study of follicular helper T cells after annual influenza vaccination. Regarding time point: 2015-2016 season, pre-vaccination. Assay used: immunoSEQ multiplex PCR; TCRdb lists only in-frame clones, some missing. In the table there are thousands of clones, roughly 80% of which are singletons. Specimen: CXCR5+ CD38- circulating T follicular helper cells from blood, collected on the day of influenza vaccination. This sample's subset: circulating Tfh, non-naive CD4+CXCR5+PD-1+ (ICOS+CD38+ or ICOS-CD38-). These receptors were taken from an adult who received the influenza vaccine.

V and J are TRBV27 and TRBJ2-3, with D perhaps matching TRBD2 (5 bases). The CDR3 runs to 14 residues. V lost 6 bases and J 8 bases, leaving 18 bases between the germline ends. CDR1 MNHEY and CDR2 SMNVEV come from the germline V gene (reference sequence). The CDR3 loop is CASSRRGSTGTQYF. The DNA for the CDR3 is TGTGCCAGCAGCCGACGGGGTTCGACGGGTACGCAGTATTTT.

This sequence joins TRBV13 and TRBJ1-4, with 7 bases that match TRBD1. V was clipped by 3 bases and J by 7 bases; unmatched bases: 8. The CDR3 is 15 residues long. The germline V gene encodes CDR1 PRHDT and CDR2 FYEKMQ (reference sequence). CDR3 DNA sequence: TGTGCCAGCAGCTTCTCCAGGGGGAAGAGTGAAAAACTGTTTTTT. Translated, it gives CASSFSRGKSEKLFF.

Of note for this clone: An end of the junction differs from the germline gene, which may be a read error. The genes are TRBV5-1 and TRBJ2-1; tentative D call: TRBD2 (5 bases). The CDR3 covers 14 residues. The germline V gene encodes CDR1 SGHRS and CDR2 YFSETQ. Here the CDR3 DNA reads TGCGCCGGCAGCTTGGGGTCCGGGAACAATGAGCAGTTCTTC. Protein sequence: CAGSLGSGNNEQFF.

This clone was counted a few times. The rearrangement joins TRBV4-1 to TRBJ2-7, with no clear D. The germline gives CDR1 MGHRA, CDR2 YSYEKL. CDR3 length: 13 amino acids. V shed 0 bases and J shed 4 bases, with 7 bases lying between them. Here the CDR3 DNA reads TGCGCCAGCAGCCAAGATCCAGATTACGAGCAGTACTTC. This translates into CASSQDPDYEQYF.

The rearrangement uses TRBV10-3 and TRBJ2-1, with 10 nucleotides matching TRBD1. The V gene end was trimmed by 4 bases and the J gene end by 3 bases; junction bases not matched to a gene: 6. Germline V gives CDR1 ENHRY, CDR2 SYGVKD. CDR3 length equals 16 residues. The CDR3 nucleotides are TGTGCCATCAGTGGTAGGACAGGGGGAATCTACAATGAGCAGTTCTTC. Encoded protein: CAISGRTGGIYNEQFF.